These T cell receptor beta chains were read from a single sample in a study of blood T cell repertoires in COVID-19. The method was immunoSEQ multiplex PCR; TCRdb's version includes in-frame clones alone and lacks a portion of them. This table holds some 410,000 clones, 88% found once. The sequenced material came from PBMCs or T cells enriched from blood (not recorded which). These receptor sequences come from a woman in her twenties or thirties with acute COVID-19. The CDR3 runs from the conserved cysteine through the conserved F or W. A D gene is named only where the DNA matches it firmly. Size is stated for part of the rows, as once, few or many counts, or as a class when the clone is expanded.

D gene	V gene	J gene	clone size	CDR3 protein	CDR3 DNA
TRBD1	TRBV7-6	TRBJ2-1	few	CASSPSTGDSYNEQFF	TGTGCCAGCAGCCCATCGACAGGGGACTCCTACAATGAGCAGTTCTTC
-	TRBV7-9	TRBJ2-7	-	CASSGDSEQYF	TGTGCCAGTTCAGGCGATAGCGAGCAGTACTTC
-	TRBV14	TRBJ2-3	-	CASSQEAVDTQYF	TGTGCCAGCAGCCAAGAGGCGGTAGATACGCAGTATTTT
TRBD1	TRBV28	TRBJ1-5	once	CASSAGDRFNQPQHF	TGTGCCAGCAGCGCGGGGGACAGGTTCAATCAGCCCCAGCATTTT
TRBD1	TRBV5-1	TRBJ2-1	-	CASSLAGTVLNEQFF	TGCGCCAGCAGCTTGGCCGGGACAGTCCTCAATGAGCAGTTCTTC
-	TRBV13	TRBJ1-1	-	CASSPPRNTEAFF	TGTGCCAGCAGCCCCCCTAGGAACACTGAAGCTTTCTTT
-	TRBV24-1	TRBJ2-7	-	CATSDFNRDEQYF	TGTGCCACCAGTGATTTTAACAGGGACGAGCAGTACTTC
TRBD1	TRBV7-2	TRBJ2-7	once	CASSTGGRYEQYF	TGTGCCAGCAGTACAGGGGGCAGGTACGAGCAGTACTTC
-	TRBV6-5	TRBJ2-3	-	CASSYGTLPGGDTQYF	TGTGCCAGCAGTTACGGAACCCTGCCCGGCGGAGATACGCAGTATTTT
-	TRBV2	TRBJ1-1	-	CASRIQWNTEAFF	TGTGCCAGCAGGATTCAGTGGAACACTGAAGCTTTCTTT
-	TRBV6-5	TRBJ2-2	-	CASRTSTGELFF	TGTGCCAGCAGGACTTCAACCGGGGAGCTGTTTTTT
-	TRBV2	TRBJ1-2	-	CASIIGDGYTF	TGTGCCAGCATAATAGGGGATGGCTACACCTTC
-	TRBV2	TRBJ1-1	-	CASSEVGGTEAFF	TGTGCCAGCAGTGAGGTGGGGGGGACTGAAGCTTTCTTT
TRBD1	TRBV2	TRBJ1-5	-	CASSTRQGTNQPQHF	TGTGCCAGCAGTACAAGACAGGGCACCAATCAGCCCCAGCATTTT
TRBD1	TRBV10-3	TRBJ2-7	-	CAISESAPGQGAYEQYF	TGTGCCATCAGTGAGTCCGCCCCGGGACAGGGGGCTTACGAGCAGTACTTC
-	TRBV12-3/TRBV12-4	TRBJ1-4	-	CASSLQGNEKLFF	TGTGCCAGCAGTTTACAGGGGAATGAAAAACTGTTTTTT
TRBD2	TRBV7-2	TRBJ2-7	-	CASSLDGTSGEQYF	TGTGCCAGCAGCTTAGATGGGACTAGCGGGGAGCAGTACTTC
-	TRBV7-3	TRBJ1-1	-	CASSLQAHTEAFF	TGTGCCAGCAGCCTACAAGCGCACACTGAAGCTTTCTTT
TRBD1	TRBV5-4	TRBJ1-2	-	CASSTGQGPLSGYTF	TGTGCCAGCAGCACAGGACAGGGGCCTCTCTCTGGCTACACCTTC
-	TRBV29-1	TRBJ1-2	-	CSVEGQSAGYTF	TGCAGCGTTGAAGGTCAGTCTGCAGGCTACACCTTC
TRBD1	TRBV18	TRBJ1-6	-	CASSPNGQGNNSPLHF	TGTGCCAGCTCACCAAATGGACAGGGAAATAATTCACCCCTCCACTTT
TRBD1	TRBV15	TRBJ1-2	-	CATSSYPDRVNYGYTF	TGTGCCACCAGCAGTTATCCGGACAGGGTTAACTATGGCTACACCTTC
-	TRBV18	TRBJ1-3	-	CASSPLSALSGNTIYF	TGTGCCAGCTCACCACTTTCAGCGCTCTCTGGAAACACCATATATTTT
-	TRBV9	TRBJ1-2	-	CASSVRFQGFYGYTF	TGTGCCAGCAGCGTACGTTTTCAGGGCTTCTATGGCTACACCTTC
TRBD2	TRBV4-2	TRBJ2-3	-	CASSQEGGGSGGPTDTQYF	TGTGCCAGCAGCCAAGAAGGAGGGGGTAGCGGGGGGCCCACAGATACGCAGTATTTT
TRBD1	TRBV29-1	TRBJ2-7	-	CSAVPGQGFYEQYF	TGCAGCGCCGTACCGGGACAGGGGTTTTACGAGCAGTACTTC
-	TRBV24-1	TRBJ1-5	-	CATSGEGSQPQHF	TGTGCCACCAGCGGAGAAGGTTCACAGCCCCAGCATTTT
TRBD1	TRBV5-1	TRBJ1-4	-	CASSPGSRTGPEGLFF	TGCGCCAGCAGCCCTGGCAGTCGGACAGGGCCCGAAGGACTGTTTTTT
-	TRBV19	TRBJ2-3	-	CASRLRGTDTQYF	TGTGCCAGTAGGCTCCGGGGCACAGATACGCAGTATTTT
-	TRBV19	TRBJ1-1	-	CDWGGIGETEAFF	TGTGACTGGGGAGGGATCGGAGAGACTGAAGCTTTCTTT
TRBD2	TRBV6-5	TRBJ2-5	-	CASRPSGYQETQYF	TGTGCCAGCAGACCTAGCGGGTACCAAGAGACCCAGTACTTC
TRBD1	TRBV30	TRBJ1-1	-	CAWKLPDRAATEAFF	TGTGCCTGGAAGTTACCCGACAGGGCGGCCACTGAAGCTTTCTTT
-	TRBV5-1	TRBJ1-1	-	CASSLGRENTEAFF	TGCGCCAGCAGCTTGGGGAGGGAAAACACTGAAGCTTTCTTT